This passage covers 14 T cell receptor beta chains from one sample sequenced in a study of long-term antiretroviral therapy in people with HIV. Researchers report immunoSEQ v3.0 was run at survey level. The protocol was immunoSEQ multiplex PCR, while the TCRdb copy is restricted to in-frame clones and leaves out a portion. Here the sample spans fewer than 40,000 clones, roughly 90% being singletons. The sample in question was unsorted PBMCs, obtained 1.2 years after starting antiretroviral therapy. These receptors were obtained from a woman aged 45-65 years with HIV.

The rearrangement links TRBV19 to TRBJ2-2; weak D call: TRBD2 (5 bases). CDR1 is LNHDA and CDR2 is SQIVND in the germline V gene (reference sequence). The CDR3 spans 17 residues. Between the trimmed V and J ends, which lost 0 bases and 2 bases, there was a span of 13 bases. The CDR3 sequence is CASSIDGSRLNTGELFF. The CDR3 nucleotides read TGTGCCAGTAGTATAGATGGGAGCAGGCTTAACACCGGGGAGCTGTTTTTT.

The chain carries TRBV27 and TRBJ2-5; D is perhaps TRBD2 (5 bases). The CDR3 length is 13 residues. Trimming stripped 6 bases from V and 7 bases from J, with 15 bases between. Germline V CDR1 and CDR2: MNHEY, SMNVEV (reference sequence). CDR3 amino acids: CASSPTASGTQYF. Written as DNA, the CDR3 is TGTGCCAGCAGCCCTACGGCGAGCGGGACCCAGTACTTC.

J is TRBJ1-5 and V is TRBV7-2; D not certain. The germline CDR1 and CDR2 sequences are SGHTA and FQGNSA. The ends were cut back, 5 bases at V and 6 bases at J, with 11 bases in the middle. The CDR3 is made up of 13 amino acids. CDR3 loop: CASSPGSGQPQHF. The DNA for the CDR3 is TGTGCCAGCAGCCCGGGGTCCGGTCAGCCCCAGCATTTT.

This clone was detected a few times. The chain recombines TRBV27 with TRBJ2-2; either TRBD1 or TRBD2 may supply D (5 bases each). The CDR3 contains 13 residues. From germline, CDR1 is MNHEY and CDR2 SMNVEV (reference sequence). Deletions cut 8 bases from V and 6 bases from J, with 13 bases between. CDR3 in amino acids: CASSDRGPGELFF. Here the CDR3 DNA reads TGTGCCAGCTCCGATAGGGGACCCGGGGAGCTGTTTTTT.

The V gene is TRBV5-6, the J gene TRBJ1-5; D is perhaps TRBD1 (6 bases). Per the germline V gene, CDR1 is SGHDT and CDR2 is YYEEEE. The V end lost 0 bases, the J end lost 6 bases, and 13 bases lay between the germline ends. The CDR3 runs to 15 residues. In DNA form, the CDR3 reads TGTGCCAGCAGCTTGGCCGGAACAGGGTCTCAGCCCCAGCATTTT. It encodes CASSLAGTGSQPQHF.

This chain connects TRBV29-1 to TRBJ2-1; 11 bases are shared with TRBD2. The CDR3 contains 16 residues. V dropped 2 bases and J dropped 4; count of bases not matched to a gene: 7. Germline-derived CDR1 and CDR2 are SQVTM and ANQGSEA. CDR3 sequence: CSVERFPSGGYNEQFF. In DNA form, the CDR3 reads TGCAGCGTTGAACGTTTCCCTAGCGGGGGGTACAATGAGCAGTTCTTC.

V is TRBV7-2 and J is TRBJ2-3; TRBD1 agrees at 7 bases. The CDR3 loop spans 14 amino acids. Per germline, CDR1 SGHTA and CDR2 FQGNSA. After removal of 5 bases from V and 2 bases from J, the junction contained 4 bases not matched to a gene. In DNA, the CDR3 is TGTGCCAGCAGCCTGGACAGGATCACAGATACGCAGTATTTT. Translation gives CASSLDRITDTQYF.

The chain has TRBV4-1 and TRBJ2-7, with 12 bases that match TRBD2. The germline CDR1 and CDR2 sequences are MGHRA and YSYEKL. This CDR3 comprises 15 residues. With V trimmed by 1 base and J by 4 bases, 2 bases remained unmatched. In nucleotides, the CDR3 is TGCGCCAGCAGCCAAGTTGGACTAGCGGGATACGAGCAGTACTTC. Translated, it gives CASSQVGLAGYEQYF.

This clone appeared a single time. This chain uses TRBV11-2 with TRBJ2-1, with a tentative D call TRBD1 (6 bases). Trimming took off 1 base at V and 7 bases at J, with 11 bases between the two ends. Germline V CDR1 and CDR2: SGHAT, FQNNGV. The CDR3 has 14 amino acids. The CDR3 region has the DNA TGTGCCAGCAGCTTAGCAGGGGAGCTTAATGAGCAGTTCTTC. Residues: CASSLAGELNEQFF.

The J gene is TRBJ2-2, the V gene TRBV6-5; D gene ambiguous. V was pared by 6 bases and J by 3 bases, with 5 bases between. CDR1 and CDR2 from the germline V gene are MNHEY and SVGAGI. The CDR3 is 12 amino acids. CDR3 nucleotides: TGTGCCAGCAGAAGTCACACCGGGGAGCTGTTTTTT. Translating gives CASRSHTGELFF.

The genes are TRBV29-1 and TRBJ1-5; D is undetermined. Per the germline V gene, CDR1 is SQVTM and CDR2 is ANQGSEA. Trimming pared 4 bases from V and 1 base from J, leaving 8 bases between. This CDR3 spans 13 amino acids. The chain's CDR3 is CSVAADSNQPQHF. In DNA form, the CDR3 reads TGCAGCGTTGCCGCGGACAGCAATCAGCCCCAGCATTTT.

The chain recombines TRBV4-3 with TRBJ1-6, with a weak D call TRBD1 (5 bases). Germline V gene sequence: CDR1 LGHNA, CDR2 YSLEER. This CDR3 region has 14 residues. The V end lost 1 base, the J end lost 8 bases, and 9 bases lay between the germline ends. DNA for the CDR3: TGCGCCAGCAGCCAAGGGGACCTTTATTCACCCCTCCACTTT. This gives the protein CASSQGDLYSPLHF.

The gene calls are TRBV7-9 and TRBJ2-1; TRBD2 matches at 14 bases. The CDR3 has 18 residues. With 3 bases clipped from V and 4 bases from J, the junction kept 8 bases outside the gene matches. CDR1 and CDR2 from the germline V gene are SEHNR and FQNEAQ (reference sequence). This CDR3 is CASSLGGTSGGSYNEQFF. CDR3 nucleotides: TGTGCCAGCAGCTTGGGGGGGACTAGCGGGGGCTCGTACAATGAGCAGTTCTTC.

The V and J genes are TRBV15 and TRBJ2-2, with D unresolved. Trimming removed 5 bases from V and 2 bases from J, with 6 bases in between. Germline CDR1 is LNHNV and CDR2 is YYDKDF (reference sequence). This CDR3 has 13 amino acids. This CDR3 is CATSATNTGELFF. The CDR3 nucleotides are TGTGCCACCAGCGCGACTAACACCGGGGAGCTGTTTTTT.